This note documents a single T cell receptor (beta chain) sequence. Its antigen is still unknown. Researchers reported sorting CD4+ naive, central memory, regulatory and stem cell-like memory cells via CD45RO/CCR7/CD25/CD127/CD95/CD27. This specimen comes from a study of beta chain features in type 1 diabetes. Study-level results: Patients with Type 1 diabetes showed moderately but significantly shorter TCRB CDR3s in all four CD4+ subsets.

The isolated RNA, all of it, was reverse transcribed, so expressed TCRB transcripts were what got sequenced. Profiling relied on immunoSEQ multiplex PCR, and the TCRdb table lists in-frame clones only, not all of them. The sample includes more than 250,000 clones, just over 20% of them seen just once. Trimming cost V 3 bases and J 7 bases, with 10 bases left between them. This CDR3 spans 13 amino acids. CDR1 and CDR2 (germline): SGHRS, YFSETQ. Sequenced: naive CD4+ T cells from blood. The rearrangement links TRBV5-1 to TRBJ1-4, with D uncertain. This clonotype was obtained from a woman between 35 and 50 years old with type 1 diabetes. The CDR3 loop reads CASSSSSGEKLFF. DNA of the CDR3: TGCGCCAGCAGCTCGAGTAGCGGTGAAAAACTGTTTTTT.